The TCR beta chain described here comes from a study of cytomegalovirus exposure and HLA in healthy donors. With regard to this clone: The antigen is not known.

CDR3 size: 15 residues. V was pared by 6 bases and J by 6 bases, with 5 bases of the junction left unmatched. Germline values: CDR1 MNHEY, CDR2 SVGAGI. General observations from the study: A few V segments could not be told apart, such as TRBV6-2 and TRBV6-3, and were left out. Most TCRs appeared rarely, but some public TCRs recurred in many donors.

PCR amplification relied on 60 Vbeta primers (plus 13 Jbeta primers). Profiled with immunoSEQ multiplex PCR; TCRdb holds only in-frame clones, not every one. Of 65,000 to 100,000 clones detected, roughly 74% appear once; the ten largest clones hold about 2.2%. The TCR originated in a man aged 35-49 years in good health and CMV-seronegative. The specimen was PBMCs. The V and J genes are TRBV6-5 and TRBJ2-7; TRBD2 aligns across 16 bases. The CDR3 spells CASSGTSGGAGEQYF. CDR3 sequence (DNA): TGTGCCAGCAGCGGGACTAGCGGGGGGGCCGGCGAGCAGTACTTC.